Presented here are 19 T cell receptor beta chains from one specimen sequenced in a study of long-term antiretroviral therapy in people with HIV. immunoSEQ v3.0 was run at survey level. Generated by immunoSEQ multiplex PCR, the TCRdb table keeps only in-frame clones and is missing some. This sample has more than 20,000 clones, with approximately 80% found just once. The starting material was unsorted PBMCs, obtained 1.9 years after starting antiretroviral therapy. The receptors originated from a woman aged 45-60 years with HIV.

This chain links TRBV2 with TRBJ1-5; the match to TRBD1 covers 10 bases. Unmatched junction bases numbered 6, after V lost 5 bases and J lost 5 bases. Germline V gene sequence: CDR1 SNHLY, CDR2 FYNNEI. The length of the CDR3 is 15 residues. In DNA, the CDR3 is TGTGCCAGCAGTCTGACAGGGGGCCGGGATCAGCCCCAGCATTTT. This codes for CASSLTGGRDQPQHF. Full variable domain (remainder filled in from reference TRBV2 and TRBJ1-5): EPEVTQTPSHQVTQMGQEVILRCVPISNHLYFYWYRQILGQKVEFLVSFYNNEISEKSEIFDDQFSVERPDGSNFTLKIRSTKLEDSAMYFCASSLTGGRDQPQHFGDGTRLSIL.

The rearrangement joins TRBV6-6 to TRBJ1-1; perhaps TRBD1 as D (5 bases). The CDR3 runs 14 residues. The V gene lost 0 bases and the J gene lost 1 base, with 6 bases spanning the gap. Germline lookup yields CDR1 MNHNY and CDR2 SVGAGI (reference sequence). Here the CDR3 reads CASSYSTGNTEAFF. The CDR3 DNA follows: TGTGCCAGCAGTTACTCTACAGGGAACACTGAAGCTTTCTTT.

The chain has TRBV6-5 and TRBJ2-7; TRBD1 matches 7 bases. Per germline, CDR1 MNHEY and CDR2 SVGAGI. Germline trimming cut 0 bases from V and 7 bases from J; bases unmatched to any gene: 9. The CDR3 has 15 residues. CDR3 sequence reads: CASSYSADRVGEQYF. CDR3 sequence (DNA): TGTGCCAGCAGTTACTCGGCTGACAGGGTCGGGGAGCAGTACTTC.

The genes are TRBV2 and TRBJ2-2; 8 nucleotides agree with TRBD2. The CDR3 contains 16 residues. After removal of 5 bases from V and 15 bases from J, the junction contained 20 bases not matched to a gene. Germline values: CDR1 SNHLY, CDR2 FYNNEI. This chain's CDR3 is CASSPEAGAILPAVFF. DNA of the CDR3: TGTGCCAGCAGTCCGGAAGCGGGGGCTATACTACCGGCAGTGTTTTTT.

The CDR3 coding sequence is TGTGCCAGCAGCTATCGACAGGGCTGGGGAGAAAAACTGTTTTTT. Its translation is CASSYRQGWGEKLFF. The J gene is TRBJ1-4, the V gene TRBV11-1, with TRBD1 identical over 7 bases. The CDR3 covers 15 residues. The junction had 10 bases not matched to a gene; V was cut back by 4 bases and J by 8 bases. Per the germline V gene, CDR1 is SGHAT and CDR2 is FQDESV (reference sequence). The entire variable domain, with the rest obtained from reference TRBV11-1 and TRBJ1-4, is as follows: EAEVAQSPRYKITEKSQAVAFWCDPISGHATLYWYRQILGQGPELLVQFQDESVVDDSQLPKDRFSAERLKGVDSTLKIQPAELGDSAMYLCASSYRQGWGEKLFFGSGTQLSVL.

The V call is TRBV6-5, the J call TRBJ2-7, with 7 bases identical to TRBD1. V shed 6 bases, J shed 8 bases, and the junction held 10 bases outside the gene matches. This CDR3 has 13 amino acids. Per germline, CDR1 MNHEY and CDR2 SVGAGI. The CDR3 DNA reads TGTGCCAGCAGCCCAAGACAGGGTTCCCAGCAGTACTTC. It encodes CASSPRQGSQQYF.

This rearrangement joins TRBV4-3 to TRBJ2-6; TRBD1 is a possible D gene (6 bases). The CDR3 runs 14 residues. The V end lost 4 bases, the J end lost 4 bases, and 8 bases lay between the germline ends. Germline CDR1 reads LGHNA; CDR2 reads YSLEER. This chain's CDR3 is CASSPGVGANVLTF. The CDR3 bases are TGCGCCAGCAGCCCAGGGGTCGGGGCCAACGTCCTGACTTTC.

The genes are TRBV6-1 and TRBJ2-3; D is uncertain. The ends were cut back, 8 bases at V and 3 bases at J, with 6 bases in the middle. The germline V gene encodes CDR1 MNHNS and CDR2 SASEGT. The CDR3 consists of 11 residues. The CDR3 region is CASLPTDTQYF. DNA of the CDR3: TGTGCCAGCCTTCCTACAGATACGCAGTATTTT.

The chain uses TRBV7-9 and TRBJ1-4, with D unclear. The CDR3 loop spans 14 amino acids. Trimming cost V 5 bases and J 6 bases, with 13 bases left between them. The germline V gene encodes CDR1 SEHNR and CDR2 FQNEAQ (reference sequence). This CDR3 is CASSLGGVDEKLFF. The DNA for the CDR3 is TGTGCCAGCAGCCTCGGCGGGGTTGATGAAAAACTGTTTTTT.

V gene TRBV5-6 combines with J gene TRBJ2-3; a weak D match, TRBD2 (7 bases). V shed 0 bases and J shed 6 bases, with 23 bases lying between them. Germline V CDR1 and CDR2: SGHDT, YYEEEE. The CDR3 runs 18 residues. This chain's CDR3 is CASSLGLGGGAPPDTQYF. The CDR3 DNA follows: TGTGCCAGCAGCTTGGGACTTGGAGGGGGGGCCCCCCCGGATACGCAGTATTTT.

The rearrangement links TRBV4-3 to TRBJ2-1; 10 positions agree with TRBD2. The CDR3 contains 17 residues. Germline V CDR1 and CDR2: LGHNA, YSLEER. The V segment lost 0 bases and the J segment 4 bases; nucleotides outside the gene matches: 6. The CDR3 DNA follows: TGCGCCAGCAGCCAAGACGATAGCGGGGGGAATTACAATGAGCAGTTCTTC. Translated: CASSQDDSGGNYNEQFF.

The CDR3: CASSQSWTGSWQFF. The CDR3 coding sequence is TGTGCCAGCAGCCAATCTTGGACAGGGTCTTGGCAGTTCTTC. The chain combines TRBV7-2 with TRBJ2-1; 8 bases fit TRBD1. Trimming at V came to 5 bases and at J to 12 bases, leaving 12 bases not matched to a gene. CDR1 SGHTA and CDR2 FQGNSA come from the germline V gene. The CDR3 runs 14 residues.

This clone was observed a handful of times. This chain uses TRBV19 with TRBJ1-1; D may be TRBD1 (5 bases). The CDR3 is 16 amino acids. Germline CDR1 LNHDA, CDR2 SQIVND (reference sequence). Trimming removed 5 bases from V and 5 bases from J, with 21 bases in between. CDR3 region: CASSGRRDGWGTEAFF. The CDR3, as DNA: TGTGCCAGTAGTGGGCGACGGGACGGCTGGGGGACTGAAGCTTTCTTT.

The V gene is TRBV5-1, the J gene TRBJ2-1; 10 nucleotides line up with TRBD2. CDR1 SGHRS and CDR2 YFSETQ come from the germline V gene. V dropped 0 bases and J dropped 7; count of bases not matched to a gene: 10. This CDR3 comprises 17 residues. CDR3 loop: CASSLDVSGGALNEQFF. For the CDR3, the DNA is TGCGCCAGCAGCTTGGATGTCAGCGGGGGGGCTCTAAATGAGCAGTTCTTC. The whole variable domain, filled in from reference TRBV5-1 and TRBJ2-1, reads KAGVTQTPRYLIKTRGQQVTLSCSPISGHRSVSWYQQTPGQGLQFLFEYFSETQRNKGNFPGRFSGRQFSNSRSEMNVSTLELGDSALYLCASSLDVSGGALNEQFFGPGTRLTVL.

The rearrangement joins TRBV5-6 to TRBJ2-3; maybe TRBD2 (5 bases). CDR1 is SGHDT, CDR2 YYEEEE, per germline. The CDR3 spans 14 residues. V lost 4 bases, J lost 4 bases, and 13 bases lay in between. The CDR3 reads CASSPRAAADTQYF. The CDR3 DNA reads TGTGCCAGCAGCCCGAGGGCGGCGGCAGATACGCAGTATTTT.

The chain joins TRBV7-6 to TRBJ2-7; no definite D call. CDR1 and CDR2 from the germline V gene are SGHVS and FNYEAQ. This CDR3 comprises 12 residues. Trimming cost V 0 bases and J 5 bases, with 5 bases left between them. The CDR3 bases are TGTGCCAGCAGCTTAGCAGGGCACGAGCAGTACTTC. It specifies CASSLAGHEQYF.

This chain links TRBV14 with TRBJ2-2; either TRBD1 or TRBD2 may fit D (5 bases each). Trimming left V 2 bases short and J 7 bases short, with 11 bases between. CDR3 length equals 14 residues. Per germline, CDR1 SGHDN and CDR2 FVKESK. DNA of the CDR3: TGTGCCAGCAGCCAAAACGTTGGGGGCGGGGAGCTGTTTTTT. Amino acid sequence: CASSQNVGGGELFF.

This chain links TRBV2 with TRBJ2-7; D gene ambiguous. Germline values: CDR1 SNHLY, CDR2 FYNNEI. Trimming shortened V by 4 bases and J by 4 bases, and 8 bases separated the two germline ends. This CDR3 comprises 12 residues. The CDR3 is CASSANQYEQYF. The CDR3 nucleotides read TGTGCCAGCAGTGCTAACCAATACGAGCAGTACTTC.

The V and J genes are TRBV21-1 and TRBJ2-2; TRBD2 is the table's D call and was not checked against the DNA. TRBV21-1 is a known pseudogene. The CDR3 has 11 residues. In DNA, the CDR3 is TGTGCCAGGGAGGGTGGCGGGGAGCTGTTTTTT. Translated: CAREGGGELFF.